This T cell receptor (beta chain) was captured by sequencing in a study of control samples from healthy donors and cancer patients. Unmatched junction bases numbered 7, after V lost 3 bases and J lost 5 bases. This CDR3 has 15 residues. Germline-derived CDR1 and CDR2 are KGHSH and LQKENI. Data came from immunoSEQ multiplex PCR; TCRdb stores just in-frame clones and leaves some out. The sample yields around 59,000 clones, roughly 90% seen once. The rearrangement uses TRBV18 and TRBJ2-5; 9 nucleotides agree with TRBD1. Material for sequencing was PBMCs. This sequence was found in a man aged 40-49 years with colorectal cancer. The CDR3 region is CASSPGQGLYETQYF. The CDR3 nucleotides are TGTGCCAGCTCACCCGGACAGGGGCTATACGAGACCCAGTACTTC.